This T cell receptor beta chain was retrieved from a study of OX40 agonist ivuxolimab in advanced cancers. Study-level findings and limits: CD4+ and CD8+ blood T cells expanded clonally by week 6 at 0.1 to 3.0 mg/kg.

The table came from immunoSEQ multiplex PCR; TCRdb's copy has only in-frame clones and leaves some out. The sample holds 65,000 to 75,000 clones, about 85% seen once. This clone has more than one count but fewer than ten. Its specificity is unknown. The V end was cut by 11 bases, the J end by 1 base, with 16 bases between. CDR1 is SNHLY, CDR2 FYNNEI, per germline. The CDR3 is 14 residues long. The TCR originated in an adult with an advanced solid tumor such as melanoma, head and neck, liver or kidney cancer. Source: CD4+ or CD8+ T cells sorted from blood, taken in a trial of the OX40 agonist ivuxolimab. The chain links TRBV2 to TRBJ2-3; D is possibly TRBD2 (6 bases). This CDR3 is CASEAGPGTDTQYF. Here the CDR3 DNA reads TGTGCCTCCGAGGCGGGGCCCGGCACAGATACGCAGTATTTT. Full variable domain (missing parts from reference TRBV2 and TRBJ2-3): EPEVTQTPSHQVTQMGQEVILRCVPISNHLYFYWYRQILGQKVEFLVSFYNNEISEKSEIFDDQFSVERPDGSNFTLKIRSTKLEDSAMYFCASEAGPGTDTQYFGPGTRLTVL.